The 9 T cell receptor beta chains below were found in one sample sequenced in a study of breast tumors, draining lymph nodes, adjacent tissues. The lymph nodes were axillary draining lymph nodes from breast cancer patients. One entry per CDR3 protein, called by TCRdb with MiXCR from the multiplex PCR reads. The sample has some 120,000 distinct CDR3 sequences; about 20% are singletons. The sequencing sample was made of axillary lymph node tissue. These TCRs come from a female donor with breast cancer. Some clones in this sample may be carry-over from other donors' samples.

This clonotype showed up many times. The chain is built from TRBV5-1 and TRBJ1-2; weak D call: TRBD1 (6 bases). V lost 1 base, J lost 2 bases, and 9 bases lay in between. CDR3 length equals 14 residues. The germline CDR1 and CDR2 sequences are SGHRS and YFSETQ. CDR3 in DNA: TGCGCCAGCAGCTTGTTGGACAGAAACTATGGCTACACCTTC. This gives the protein CASSLLDRNYGYTF.

This chain connects TRBV28 to TRBJ1-5, with 7 bases lining up with TRBD1. The V gene end was trimmed by 8 bases and the J gene end by 8 bases; junction bases not matched to a gene: 6. Germline V gene data show CDR1 as MDHEN and CDR2 as SYDVKM. The CDR3 has 12 residues. CDR3 nucleotide sequence: TGTGCCAGCGGAACTACAGGGGAGCCCCAGCATTTT. It yields the protein CASGTTGEPQHF.

This chain joins TRBV20-1 and TRBJ2-3; D uncertain. The CDR3 extends over 15 amino acids. The ends were cut back, 1 base at V and 0 bases at J, with 11 bases in the middle. Germline V gene sequence: CDR1 DFQATT, CDR2 SNEGSKA (reference sequence). DNA of the CDR3: TGCAGTGCTAGAGTCCGGCAGGCTAGCACAGATACGCAGTATTTT. This codes for CSARVRQASTDTQYF.

This clonotype came up once. A much larger clone sits a single nucleotide away, making a read error possible. The chain employs TRBV7-8 and TRBJ1-4, with a tentative D call TRBD1 (6 bases). CDR1 SGHVS and CDR2 FQNEAQ come from the germline V gene. The CDR3 runs 15 residues. This CDR3 reads CASSEGGLGYEELFF. The CDR3 DNA reads TGTGCCAGCAGCGAAGGGGGGCTGGGTTATGAAGAACTGTTTTTT.

This clonotype was found many times. The rearrangement joins TRBV29-1 to TRBJ2-3; 13 nucleotides agree with TRBD2. The CDR3 extends over 16 amino acids. Unmatched junction bases numbered 9, after V lost 7 bases and J lost 2 bases. CDR1 is SQVTM and CDR2 is ANQGSEA in the germline V gene. CDR3 coding DNA: TGCAGCGCTCGGGCTGGGACTAGCGGGGACACAGATACGCAGTATTTT. This gives the protein CSARAGTSGDTDTQYF.

Note on this clonotype: A read error may be the cause here, since a much bigger clone is one base away. Without the conserved terminal phenylalanine or tryptophan, this CDR3 likely stems from a read error. V is TRBV11-2 and J is TRBJ2-1, with TRBD2 as a possible D gene (6 bases). The CDR3 is 14 amino acids. V lost 1 base and J 2 bases, leaving 6 bases between the germline ends. Germline CDR1 SGHAT, CDR2 FQNNGV. This chain's CDR3 is CASSLGGAYNEQFL. CDR3 nucleotides: TGTGCCAGCAGCTTAGGGGGGGCCTACAATGAGCAGTTCCTC.

This clonotype was counted many times. The chain has TRBV7-2 and TRBJ1-6, with 7 bases fitting TRBD1. J was trimmed by 3 bases and V by 6 bases; bases with no gene match: 5. Germline-derived CDR1 and CDR2 are SGHTA and FQGNSA. The CDR3 length is 15 residues. The CDR3 spells CASSSGTDYNSPLHF. Here the CDR3 DNA reads TGTGCCAGCAGTTCGGGGACAGACTATAATTCACCCCTCCACTTT.

This clonotype showed up many times. CDR3 nucleotides: TGCGCCAGCAGCGAGACGGGTAACTATGGCTACACCTTC. Amino acids: CASSETGNYGYTF. The genes are TRBV5-1 and TRBJ1-2; D gene uncertain. The CDR3 consists of 13 residues. V was cut by 4 bases and J by 1 base, with 8 bases left in between. Per germline, CDR1 SGHRS and CDR2 YFSETQ. The full variable domain, completed using reference TRBV5-1 and TRBJ1-2, is KAGVTQTPRYLIKTRGQQVTLSCSPISGHRSVSWYQQTPGQGLQFLFEYFSETQRNKGNFPGRFSGRQFSNSRSEMNVSTLELGDSALYLCASSETGNYGYTFGSGTRLTVV.

This clonotype was seen many times. The chain couples TRBV10-3 to TRBJ1-2, with D unclear. The V end lost 4 bases, the J end lost 6 bases, and 9 bases lay between the germline ends. CDR1 is ENHRY, CDR2 SYGVKD, per germline. CDR3 size: 12 residues. CDR3 in amino acids: CAISGGRDGYTF. The CDR3 DNA sequence: TGTGCCATCAGTGGGGGTCGGGATGGCTACACCTTC.